This paragraph reports one T cell receptor (beta chain). The protocol was immunoSEQ multiplex PCR, while the TCRdb copy is restricted to in-frame clones and leaves out a portion. The sample lists around 340,000 clones, 70% to 90% occurring once. The data stem from a study of Ad26.COV2.S vaccination and SARS-CoV-2 variants. Study-wide context: Within the COV1001 Ad26.COV2.S trial arm, the donor was enrolled.

Germline V gene sequence: CDR1 SGHNT, CDR2 YYREEE (reference sequence). V lost 4 bases and J lost 2; bases outside the gene matches: 2. The CDR3 spans 13 residues. The treatment here: some 19 received Ad26.COV2.S at low or high dose, single or two shots; roughly five received placebo; per-sample allocation not given. At day 63 after the first vaccine or placebo injection, samples were drawn. The J gene is TRBJ2-7, the V gene TRBV5-4; 8 bases align to TRBD1. The receptor's source is a person between 18 and 59 years old who received the Ad26.COV2.S COVID-19 vaccine or a placebo. The sample here was peripheral blood, taken in a trial of Ad26.COV2.S vaccine versus placebo. The CDR3 nucleotides read TGTGCCAGCAGCGGGGGACAGGCCTACGAGCAGTACTTC. Translating it yields CASSGGQAYEQYF.